Detailed here is one TCR beta chain. Its antigen remains unknown. This sample was taken from a study of blood T cells in healthy people across ages. Overall study findings and caveats: Long-lived donors exceeded aged donors in naive CD4+ cells and diversity.

Together with a sample-barcoded 5' primer, a J-beta primer mix was included in a second PCR lasting about 7 to 12 cycles. MiXCR, applied by TCRdb to the 5' RACE reads, yields one record per CDR3 protein. The repertoire consists of roughly 700,000 distinct CDR3 sequences, with 49% occurring once and the leading ten covering roughly 30%. The TCR originated in an older woman in good health. Source material: blood.

The CDR3 sequence is CASSPAVADYNEQFF. For the CDR3, the DNA is TGCGCCAGCAGCCCGGCCGTAGCGGATTATAATGAGCAGTTCTTC. The chain links TRBV5-1 to TRBJ2-1, with D possibly TRBD2 on 6 matching bases. CDR1 and CDR2 from the germline V gene are SGHRS and YFSETQ. The CDR3 spans 15 residues. Trimming took off 4 bases at V and 7 bases at J, with 18 bases between the two ends.